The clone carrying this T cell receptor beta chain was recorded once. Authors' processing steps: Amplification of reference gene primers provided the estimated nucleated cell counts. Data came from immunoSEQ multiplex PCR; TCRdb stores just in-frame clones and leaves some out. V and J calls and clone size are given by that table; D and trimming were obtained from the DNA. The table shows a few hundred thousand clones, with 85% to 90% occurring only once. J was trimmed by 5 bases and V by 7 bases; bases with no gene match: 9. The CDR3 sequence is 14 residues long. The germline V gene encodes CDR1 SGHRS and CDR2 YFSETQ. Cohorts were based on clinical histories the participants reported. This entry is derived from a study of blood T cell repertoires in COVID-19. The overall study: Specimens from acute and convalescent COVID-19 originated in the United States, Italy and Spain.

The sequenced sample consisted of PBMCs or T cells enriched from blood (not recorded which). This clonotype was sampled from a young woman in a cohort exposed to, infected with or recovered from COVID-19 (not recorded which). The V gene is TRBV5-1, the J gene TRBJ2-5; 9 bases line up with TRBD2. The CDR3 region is CASEVGTSSETQYF. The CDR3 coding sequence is TGCGCCAGCGAGGTTGGGACTAGCAGTGAGACCCAGTACTTC.